Listed below are T cell receptor beta chains from one sample, sequenced in a study of cytomegalovirus exposure and HLA in healthy donors. Measured with immunoSEQ multiplex PCR; TCRdb has only the in-frame clones, and not every one. The sample lists some 170,000 clones; around nine tenths were seen once. The sequenced sample consisted of PBMCs. Receptors were obtained from a woman under 30 in good health and CMV-seropositive. Each CDR3 is given with its conserved first and last residue. The D gene is left open where the match is weak. Part of the rows lack a size; the others show once, few, many or a class for expanded clones.

v_gene	d_gene	j_gene	abundance	CDR3nt	CDR3aa
TRBV19	.	TRBJ1-1	.	TGTGCCAGTAACGAGGGGGTAACAGGGATGAACACTGAAGCTTTCTTT	CASNEGVTGMNTEAFF
TRBV2	.	TRBJ2-3	.	TGTGCCAGCAGTGAACAGGGGAGCACAGATACGCAGTATTTT	CASSEQGSTDTQYF
TRBV27	.	TRBJ2-1	.	TGTGCCAGCACCCTCCGGTCCGGCTACAATGAGCAGTTCTTC	CASTLRSGYNEQFF
TRBV29-1	TRBD2	TRBJ2-3	.	TGCAGCGTGGGAAGGACTAGCGGGAGAGATACGCAGTATTTT	CSVGRTSGRDTQYF
TRBV19	.	TRBJ2-1	.	TGTGCCAGTAGTATGGGGCGGGAAGTATCCTACAATGAGCAGTTCTTC	CASSMGREVSYNEQFF
TRBV6-5	TRBD1	TRBJ2-3	.	TGTGCCAGCAGTTACAGGGACAGGGGGGAAGATACGCAGTATTTT	CASSYRDRGEDTQYF
TRBV4-2	.	TRBJ1-2	.	TGTGCCAGCAGCCAAGAACGTAGTTGGGGGCGAGTTGACTATGGCTACACCTTC	CASSQERSWGRVDYGYTF
TRBV6-1	TRBD2	TRBJ2-3	.	TGTGCCAGCAGTGGGGGACTAGCGGGAGCCACAGATACGCAGTATTTT	CASSGGLAGATDTQYF
TRBV29-1	TRBD2	TRBJ2-7	.	TGCAGCGCACTAGCGGGAGTTTTCTACGAGCAGTACTTC	CSALAGVFYEQYF
TRBV28	TRBD1	TRBJ2-7	.	TGTGCCAGCGTATGGGAGACAGGGGGCACGTACGAGCAGTACTTC	CASVWETGGTYEQYF
TRBV11-3	TRBD2	TRBJ2-5	.	TGTGCCAGCAGCTTATTAGCGGGCGCTTCGGAGACCCAGTACTTC	CASSLLAGASETQYF
TRBV28	.	TRBJ1-4	.	TGTGCCAGCAGTTTAATCGGGGGGAAGGAAAAACTGTTTTTT	CASSLIGGKEKLFF
TRBV29-1	.	TRBJ2-1	.	TGCAGCGTTGCTCTGAGCTCCTACAATGAGCAGTTCTTC	CSVALSSYNEQFF
TRBV6-5	.	TRBJ1-4	.	TGTGCCAGCAGCTACCAACCGGACAGCGGAGAAAAACTGTTTTTT	CASSYQPDSGEKLFF
TRBV5-6	TRBD1	TRBJ2-7	once	TGTGCCAGCAGCTTTCGACGACAGGGGGTCAACGAGCAGTACTTC	CASSFRRQGVNEQYF
TRBV27	TRBD1	TRBJ2-2	once	TGTGCCACCGCGACAGGGTTTGGCGGGGAGCTGTTTTTT	CATATGFGGELFF
TRBV10-3	.	TRBJ2-3	.	TGTGCCATCATTAGACCGGGACTGACACTCACTAGCACAGATACGCAGTATTTT	CAIIRPGLTLTSTDTQYF
TRBV28	.	TRBJ2-7	.	TGTGCCAGCAGTTTACGGCAGGCCAACGAGCAGTACTTC	CASSLRQANEQYF
TRBV11-2	.	TRBJ2-2	.	TGTGCCAGCAGCTCTATGACAGGAAACACCGGGGAGCTGTTTTTT	CASSSMTGNTGELFF
TRBV5-1	.	TRBJ1-2	.	TGCGCCAGCAGCGACGAGGGAACCTATGGCTACACCTTC	CASSDEGTYGYTF
TRBV27	TRBD2	TRBJ2-5	.	TGTGCCAGCAGTGACGGGGGGGGAACCCAAGAGACCCAGTACTTC	CASSDGGGTQETQYF
TRBV4-1	.	TRBJ2-1	.	TGCGCCAGCAGCCAAGATAGTAGTGAGCAGTTCTTC	CASSQDSSEQFF
TRBV9	TRBD2	TRBJ2-1	.	TGTGCCAGCAGCGTAGACGGCGGGAGGGCCACCAATGAGCAGTTCTTC	CASSVDGGRATNEQFF
TRBV7-3	.	TRBJ2-3	.	TGTGCCAGCAGCCTGTTCGGAGGGCCGTCAGATACGCAGTATTTT	CASSLFGGPSDTQYF
TRBV5-8	TRBD1	TRBJ1-5	.	TGTGCCAGCAGCTCCCCGGACAGGGTCAATCAGCCCCAGCATTTT	CASSSPDRVNQPQHF
TRBV5-1	.	TRBJ2-2	.	TGCGCCAGCAGCATTTCCACCGGCACCGGGGAGCTGTTTTTT	CASSISTGTGELFF
TRBV28	TRBD1	TRBJ2-5	.	TGTGCCAGCAGTTCCTCCCCTCCCGGACAGGGCCAAGAGACCCAGTACTTC	CASSSSPPGQGQETQYF
TRBV7-9	TRBD2	TRBJ2-1	.	TGTGCCAGCAGCTCCCAGCGGGAGGGCGGGAATCGGTTCTTC	CASSSQREGGNRFF
TRBV18	.	TRBJ2-7	few	TGTGCCAGCTCCCCCACGGCGGGGAGCTCCTACGAGCAGTACTTC	CASSPTAGSSYEQYF
TRBV4-1	.	TRBJ1-3	.	TGCGCCAGCCCCGCCGGGTCCGAGGGCTGTGGTCGGAACACCATATATTTT	CASPAGSEGCGRNTIYF
TRBV5-5	TRBD1	TRBJ2-2	.	TGTGCCAGCAACGGACAGGGCCCCACCGGGGAGCTGTTTTTT	CASNGQGPTGELFF
TRBV7-2	TRBD1	TRBJ1-5	.	TGTGCCAGCAGCTTAGTGACAGGGGGCCTTCAGCCCCAGCATTTT	CASSLVTGGLQPQHF
TRBV2	.	TRBJ2-1	.	TGTGCCAGCAGTGAACTACCCTTATCCTACAATGAGCAGTTCTTC	CASSELPLSYNEQFF
TRBV4-3	.	TRBJ1-1	.	TGCGCCAGCAGCCTCTCCGGACACTCGAACACTGAAGCTTTCTTT	CASSLSGHSNTEAFF
TRBV6-5	TRBD1	TRBJ2-7	.	TGTGCCAGCAGTTTGGGACAGACCTACGAGCAGTACTTC	CASSLGQTYEQYF
TRBV7-9	TRBD1	TRBJ2-7	.	TGTGCCAGCAGCTCTGACAGGGCCGGCGAGCAGTACTTC	CASSSDRAGEQYF
TRBV7-7	TRBD2	TRBJ2-3	.	TGTGCTAGCAGCTTAGGGCGGGGGGCCACAGATACGCAGTATTTT	CASSLGRGATDTQYF
TRBV18	.	TRBJ1-1	.	TGTGCCAGCTTACGACAGGAGAACACTGAAGCTTTCTTT	CASLRQENTEAFF
TRBV5-6	.	TRBJ2-7	.	TGTGCCAGCAGCTTTTTACAGGGCCTGAGTTCCTACGAGCAGTACTTC	CASSFLQGLSSYEQYF
TRBV7-7	.	TRBJ2-2	.	TGTGCTAGCAGCTTAGATATAATAGCGCCCATGTCCACCGGGGAGCTGTTTTTT	CASSLDIIAPMSTGELFF
TRBV5-6	TRBD2	TRBJ2-1	.	TGTGCCAGCAGCTTGTGGGCTAGCGGGCCAGCCTACAATGAGCAGTTCTTC	CASSLWASGPAYNEQFF
TRBV11-3	TRBD2	TRBJ2-3	.	TGTGCCAGCAGCTTAGTGTCAGCGGGAGCGGTGACAGATACGCAGTATTTT	CASSLVSAGAVTDTQYF
TRBV28	.	TRBJ2-3	.	TGTGCCAGCAGCCCCGCGACTGCAGATACGCAGTATTTT	CASSPATADTQYF
TRBV2	TRBD1	TRBJ2-2	.	TGTGCCAGCAGTGAACCCAGGGGGACGAACACCGGGGAGCTGTTTTTT	CASSEPRGTNTGELFF
TRBV7-7	TRBD2	TRBJ2-5	.	TGTGCTAGCAGCTTAGATCCAGCGGGGGAGACCCAGTACTTC	CASSLDPAGETQYF
TRBV7-9	TRBD1	TRBJ1-2	.	TGTGCCAGCAGCCCACAGGGGGCGACGGGCTACACCTTC	CASSPQGATGYTF
TRBV28	.	TRBJ2-2	.	TGTGCCAGCGGGGGGACTCCTTCTGACACCGGGGAGCTGTTTTTT	CASGGTPSDTGELFF
TRBV5-1	.	TRBJ1-2	.	TGCGCCAGCGGATTGCAGGGCGACTATGGCTACACCTTC	CASGLQGDYGYTF
TRBV9	TRBD2	TRBJ2-1	once	TGTGCCAGCAGCGACTATCCCGGGACTAGCAGCTACAATGAGCAGTTCTTC	CASSDYPGTSSYNEQFF
TRBV10-3	TRBD1	TRBJ1-5	.	TGTGCCATCAGTGAGCCAGGACAGGGTGGACGCAATCAGCCCCAGCATTTT	CAISEPGQGGRNQPQHF
TRBV4-2	TRBD1	TRBJ2-2	.	TGTGCCAGCAGCCAAAGGACAGGGTCTCACGGGGAGCTGTTTTTT	CASSQRTGSHGELFF
TRBV20-1	TRBD1	TRBJ2-1	.	TGCAGCGGGACAGGTTCTCAAGAGCAGTTCTTC	CSGTGSQEQFF
TRBV4-3	.	TRBJ1-5	few	TGCGCCAGCAGCCAAAAGGGAGTGGGTCAGCCCCAGCATTTT	CASSQKGVGQPQHF
TRBV11-2	TRBD2	TRBJ2-7	.	TGTGCCAGCAGCTTATATAGCGGGAGTTACGAGCAGTACTTC	CASSLYSGSYEQYF
TRBV14	.	TRBJ1-3	.	TGTGCCAGCAGCCAAGTTGGAAGGAGCTCTGGAAACACCATATATTTT	CASSQVGRSSGNTIYF
TRBV7-2	TRBD2	TRBJ2-1	.	TGTGCCAGCAGCCCCGCCGACTACACCGGGACTAGCTATGAGCAGTTCTTC	CASSPADYTGTSYEQFF
TRBV2	.	TRBJ1-3	few	TGTGCCAGCAGTGAGCGGGATGCTGGAAACACCATATATTTT	CASSERDAGNTIYF
TRBV18	.	TRBJ2-2	.	TGTGCCAGCTCACCCCTCCTTGACACCGGGGAGCTGTTTTTT	CASSPLLDTGELFF
TRBV18	TRBD2	TRBJ2-1	once	TGTGCCAGCTCACGGCTAGCGGGAGAGTACAATGAGCAGTTCTTC	CASSRLAGEYNEQFF
TRBV2	.	TRBJ1-2	.	TGTGCCCGATCACAGACAGATCTTTATGGCTACACCTTC	CARSQTDLYGYTF